A selection of T cell receptor beta chains follows, all from one sample in a study of shared clonotypes between healthy human individuals. This table comes from immunoSEQ multiplex PCR, and its TCRdb copy is limited to in-frame clones, with some not included. The repertoire holds around 2,000,000 clones, with about 95% as singletons. Specimen: naive CD8+ T cells sorted from blood. The receptors originated from a man between 18 and 35 years old in good health. CDR3s include the opening cysteine and the closing phenylalanine or tryptophan. The D gene is left open where the match is weak. Only some rows state a clone size, as once, few, many or a class for expanded clones.

size,V,D,J,DNA,CDR3
NA,TRBV13,NA,TRBJ1-1,TGTGCCAGCCTCTCCTCTTTGAACACTGAAGCTTTCTTT,CASLSSLNTEAFF
NA,TRBV7-8,NA,TRBJ2-7,TGTGCCAGCAGCCTAAGGGCCCCCTACGAGCAGTACTTC,CASSLRAPYEQYF
NA,TRBV29-1,NA,TRBJ2-7,TGCAGCGTTGAGGACAATTCCTACGAGCAGTACTTC,CSVEDNSYEQYF
NA,TRBV27,NA,TRBJ2-7,TGTGCCAGCAGCCCTGCCAGGGGCCCCTACGAGCAGTACTTC,CASSPARGPYEQYF
few,TRBV5-4,TRBD2,TRBJ2-7,TGTGCCAGCAGCTTGGGACTAGCGGGAGATGAGCAGTACTTC,CASSLGLAGDEQYF
NA,TRBV4-2,NA,TRBJ2-2,TGTGCCAGCAGCCAAGATATTTGGGGGGGCTACACCGGGGAGCTGTTTTTT,CASSQDIWGGYTGELFF
NA,TRBV7-9,NA,TRBJ2-1,TGTGCCAGCAGCCCCGCCGGCTACAATGAGCAGTTCTTC,CASSPAGYNEQFF
NA,TRBV19,TRBD1,TRBJ2-7,TGTGCCAGTAGTATTGGGACAGGGATTGGCTACGAGCAGTACTTC,CASSIGTGIGYEQYF
NA,TRBV28,NA,TRBJ2-6,TGTGCCAGCAGTTCGAACATTCTCACTGGGGCCAACGTCCTGACTTTC,CASSSNILTGANVLTF
NA,TRBV4-1,NA,TRBJ2-7,TGCGCCAGCAGCCCCGACCCAGGGGCATCCGACGAGCAGTACTTC,CASSPDPGASDEQYF
NA,TRBV19,TRBD1,TRBJ2-7,TGTGCCAGTACCCCCGGGACAGGGCTCGAGCAGTACTTC,CASTPGTGLEQYF
NA,TRBV27,TRBD1,TRBJ2-7,TGTGCCAGCGTTGGACAGGCGACCTACGAGCAGTACTTC,CASVGQATYEQYF
NA,TRBV19,NA,TRBJ1-3,TGTGCCAGTAGTATAGCAGGGTATGGTGGAAACACCATATATTTT,CASSIAGYGGNTIYF
NA,TRBV5-4,NA,TRBJ2-5,TGTGCCAGCAGCTCCCCCGCCGAGACCCAGTACTTC,CASSSPAETQYF
NA,TRBV28,NA,TRBJ2-5,TGTGCCAGCAGTGCGACAGTGGAGACCCAGTACTTC,CASSATVETQYF
NA,TRBV5-5,NA,TRBJ2-7,TGTGCCAGCAGCTGGGAGGGGGTCTACGAGCAGTACTTC,CASSWEGVYEQYF
NA,TRBV7-2,NA,TRBJ1-5,TGTGCCAGCAGCTTAGTCGGACAGCCCATCAATCAGCCCCAGCATTTT,CASSLVGQPINQPQHF
NA,TRBV7-9,NA,TRBJ1-1,TGTGCCAGCAGCCGAAAAGTAACTGAAGCTTTCTTT,CASSRKVTEAFF
NA,TRBV2,TRBD2,TRBJ2-3,TGTGCCAGCAGTCTCAGCGGGATGCAAGATACGCAGTATTTT,CASSLSGMQDTQYF
NA,TRBV28,NA,TRBJ2-7,TGTGCCAGCAGCCCCCGGAGGGCAGGAGGGCTTCCCTCCTACGAGCAGTACTTC,CASSPRRAGGLPSYEQYF
NA,TRBV7-6,NA,TRBJ2-1,TGTGCCAGCAGCTTAAGAGACTACAATGAGCAGTTCTTC,CASSLRDYNEQFF
NA,TRBV25-1,NA,TRBJ1-5,TGTGCCAGCAGTGAATCACCGAGCAATCAGCCCCAGCATTTT,CASSESPSNQPQHF
NA,TRBV5-4,NA,TRBJ2-5,TGTGCCAGCAGCTTGTTGACGGGAGCAGGGGAGACCCAGTACTTC,CASSLLTGAGETQYF
NA,TRBV5-8,TRBD1,TRBJ1-2,TGTGCCAGCAGCTTGCGAGACAGGGGCCATGGCTACACCTTC,CASSLRDRGHGYTF
NA,TRBV11-2,NA,TRBJ1-3,TGTGCCAGCAGCTTGGGAAACACCATATATTTT,CASSLGNTIYF
NA,TRBV7-2,NA,TRBJ1-2,TGTGCCAGCAGCTTAGGGCGGGAGCCACTATTAGCTAACTATGGCTACACCTTC,CASSLGREPLLANYGYTF
NA,TRBV7-9,NA,TRBJ2-3,TGTGCCAGCAGCTTAGTGGGGGCCGGCCCAGATACGCAGTATTTT,CASSLVGAGPDTQYF
NA,TRBV7-9,TRBD1,TRBJ2-2,TGTGCCAGCAGCCCCTTACCGGGACAGGGCGGAAGGAACACCGGGGAGCTGTTTTTT,CASSPLPGQGGRNTGELFF
NA,TRBV5-6,NA,TRBJ1-1,TGTGCCAGCAGCTTGTCGGAGGGGTCCACTGAAGCTTTCTTT,CASSLSEGSTEAFF
NA,TRBV19,TRBD1,TRBJ2-3,TGTGCCAGTGGTGACAGGGGCATGGATACGCAGTATTTT,CASGDRGMDTQYF
NA,TRBV9,NA,TRBJ2-7,TGTGCCAGCAGCGTAGGCCCAGGGGCCTACGAGCAGTACTTC,CASSVGPGAYEQYF
NA,TRBV4-3,TRBD1,TRBJ1-1,TGCGCCAGCAGCCAAGGGACAGGGATGAACACTGAAGCTTTCTTT,CASSQGTGMNTEAFF
NA,TRBV9,NA,TRBJ1-2,TGTGCCAGCAGCGTAGTTGCGTTTTCGGGGGGAGCCCCGGACTATGGCTACACCTTC,CASSVVAFSGGAPDYGYTF
NA,TRBV4-1,TRBD2,TRBJ2-7,TGCGCCAGCAGCCATCGACTAGCTTCAACCTACGAGCAGTACTTC,CASSHRLASTYEQYF
NA,TRBV7-9,NA,TRBJ2-7,TGTGCCGCTCGACAGGAGGGGTCCTACGAGCAGTACTTC,CAARQEGSYEQYF
NA,TRBV7-9,NA,TRBJ2-1,TGTGCCAGCCGGGCGGCGGGGTTTCTCTCCTACAATGAGCAGTTCTTC,CASRAAGFLSYNEQFF
NA,TRBV7-8,NA,TRBJ2-7,TGTGCCAGCACCGAACATGCTGGGTCCCCGGCCTACGAGCAGTACTTC,CASTEHAGSPAYEQYF
NA,TRBV19,NA,TRBJ2-2,TGTGCCAGTAGTAGGGAGGGGGACACCGGGGAGCTGTTTTTT,CASSREGDTGELFF
NA,TRBV4-2,NA,TRBJ2-7,TGTGCCAGCAGCCCCCGGGCAGGGATGAGTGGATACGAGCAGTACTTC,CASSPRAGMSGYEQYF
NA,TRBV9,NA,TRBJ2-5,TGTGCCAGCAGCGCCTCAGGTTCACAAGAGACCCAGTACTTC,CASSASGSQETQYF
NA,TRBV7-3,NA,TRBJ1-2,TGTGCCAGCAGCTTAACACCCGGGGATGGCTACACCTTC,CASSLTPGDGYTF
NA,TRBV4-1,NA,TRBJ1-1,TGCGCCAGCAGCCAAGATCGGGCAGCGAACACTGAAGCTTTCTTT,CASSQDRAANTEAFF